One and the same sample provided the 9 T cell receptor beta chains below, sequenced in a study of cytotoxic CD8 clonotypes in ibrutinib-treated CLL. The data were produced by immunoSEQ multiplex PCR, yet TCRdb's version contains in-frame clones alone and is incomplete. The sample records fewer than 90,000 clones, around 83% being singletons. Source: PBMCs, taken before ibrutinib treatment. These TCRs come from a human donor with chronic lymphocytic leukemia.

This chain uses TRBV28 with TRBJ1-5; D remains unclear. Deletions cut 7 bases from V and 0 bases from J, with 13 bases between. This CDR3 has 15 residues. Germline V lookup: CDR1 MDHEN, CDR2 SYDVKM. The CDR3 is CASIGQRYSNQPQHF. CDR3 DNA sequence: TGTGCCAGCATTGGCCAAAGATATAGCAATCAGCCCCAGCATTTT. The whole variable domain, remainder taken from reference TRBV28 and TRBJ1-5, is DVKVTQSSRYLVKRTGEKVFLECVQDMDHENMFWYRQDPGLGLRLIYFSYDVKMKEKGDIPEGYSVSREKKERFSLILESASTNQTSMYLCASIGQRYSNQPQHFGDGTRLSIL.

The V and J genes are TRBV29-1 and TRBJ1-2; 9 bases map to TRBD1. V shed 0 bases, J shed 7 bases, and the junction held 3 bases outside the gene matches. This CDR3 comprises 13 residues. The V gene's germline CDR1 is SQVTM and CDR2 ANQGSEA. DNA of the CDR3: TGCAGCGTTGAAGAACTGGACAGGGGTGGCTACACCTTC. This translates into CSVEELDRGGYTF. Full variable domain (outside the CDR3, taken from reference TRBV29-1 and TRBJ1-2): SAVISQKPSRDICQRGTSLTIQCQVDSQVTMMFWYRQQPGQSLTLIATANQGSEATYESGFVIDKFPISRPNLTFSTLTVSNMSPEDSSIYLCSVEELDRGGYTFGSGTRLTVV.

This chain joins TRBV27 and TRBJ1-1; 9 nucleotides match TRBD1. The CDR3 has 15 amino acids. The ends lost 4 bases at V and 3 bases at J; junction bases unmatched: 6. CDR1 and CDR2 (germline): MNHEY, SMNVEV (reference sequence). CDR3: CASSYGTGFYTEAFF. The CDR3 coding sequence is TGTGCCAGCAGTTACGGGACAGGGTTTTACACTGAAGCTTTCTTT.

The CDR3 reads CASSNPGARCGYTF. CDR3 in DNA: TGTGCCAGCAGCAACCCCGGCGCCAGGTGTGGCTACACCTTC. The rearrangement uses TRBV21-1 and TRBJ1-2; TRBD1, the D gene given by the table, was not confirmed from the DNA. TRBV21-1 is labeled a pseudogene. This CDR3 spans 14 amino acids.

This chain links TRBV15 with TRBJ1-1, with D hard to call. The CDR3 loop spans 14 amino acids. The ends were cut back, 4 bases at V and 0 bases at J, with 9 bases in the middle. From germline, CDR1 is LNHNV and CDR2 YYDKDF (reference sequence). In nucleotides, the CDR3 is TGTGCCACCAGCACGTTCGGGGTGAACACTGAAGCTTTCTTT. As protein: CATSTFGVNTEAFF. The complete variable domain, with remaining parts taken from reference TRBV15 and TRBJ1-1, reads DAMVIQNPRYQVTQFGKPVTLSCSQTLNHNVMYWYQQKSSQAPKLLFHYYDKDFNNEADTPDNFQSRRPNTSFCFLDIRSPGLGDTAMYLCATSTFGVNTEAFFGQGTRLTVV.

This chain connects TRBV5-6 to TRBJ1-5; 9 bases line up with TRBD1. Trimming cost V 5 bases and J 0 bases; bases outside gene matches: 12. The germline V gene has CDR1 SGHDT and CDR2 YYEEEE. This CDR3 region has 18 residues. CDR3 protein: CASRYWDRELDSNQPQHF. For the CDR3, the DNA is TGTGCCAGCAGGTACTGGGACAGGGAGTTGGATAGCAATCAGCCCCAGCATTTT.

The chain is built from TRBV28 and TRBJ2-7, with D hard to call. Germline V gives CDR1 MDHEN, CDR2 SYDVKM. This CDR3 has 14 amino acids. V gave up 8 bases and J gave up 6 bases, with 20 bases separating them. CDR3 loop: CASVFGPGNREQYF. CDR3 sequence (DNA): TGTGCCAGCGTGTTTGGACCGGGCAATCGCGAGCAGTACTTC. Together with reference TRBV28 and TRBJ2-7, the CDR3 gives the full variable domain: DVKVTQSSRYLVKRTGEKVFLECVQDMDHENMFWYRQDPGLGLRLIYFSYDVKMKEKGDIPEGYSVSREKKERFSLILESASTNQTSMYLCASVFGPGNREQYFGPGTRLTVT.

This clone showed up just a few times. This chain connects TRBV4-3 to TRBJ2-3; 9 nucleotides align to TRBD2. The CDR3 contains 16 residues. V lost 4 bases, J lost 4 bases, and 9 bases stayed unmatched. Germline CDR1 reads LGHNA; CDR2 reads YSLEER. The CDR3 protein is CASSRSGSVIPDTQYF. The CDR3 DNA sequence: TGCGCCAGCAGCCGTAGCGGGAGCGTTATCCCAGATACGCAGTATTTT.

The chain links TRBV28 to TRBJ1-5; D might be TRBD1 (5 bases). The CDR3 is 14 residues long. Deletions cut 7 bases from V and 6 bases from J, with 16 bases between. The germline V gene has CDR1 MDHEN and CDR2 SYDVKM. The CDR3 loop reads CASILGQGRQPQHF. As DNA, the CDR3 is TGTGCCAGCATCCTGGGCCAGGGCCGTCAGCCCCAGCATTTT.